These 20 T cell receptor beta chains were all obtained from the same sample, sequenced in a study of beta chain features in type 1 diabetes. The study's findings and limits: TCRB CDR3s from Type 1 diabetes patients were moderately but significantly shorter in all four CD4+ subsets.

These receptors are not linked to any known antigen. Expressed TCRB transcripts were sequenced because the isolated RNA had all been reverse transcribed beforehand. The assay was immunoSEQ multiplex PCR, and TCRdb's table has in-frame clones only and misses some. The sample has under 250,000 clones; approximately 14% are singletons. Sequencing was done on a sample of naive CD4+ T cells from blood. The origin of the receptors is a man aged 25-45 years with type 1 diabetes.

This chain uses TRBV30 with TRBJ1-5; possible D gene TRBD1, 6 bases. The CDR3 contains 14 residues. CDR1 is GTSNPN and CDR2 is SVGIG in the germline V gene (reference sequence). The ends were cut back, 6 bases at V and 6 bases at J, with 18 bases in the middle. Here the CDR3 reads CACSAWGRGQPQHF. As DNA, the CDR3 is TGTGCCTGTTCCGCTTGGGGGCGAGGTCAGCCCCAGCATTTT.

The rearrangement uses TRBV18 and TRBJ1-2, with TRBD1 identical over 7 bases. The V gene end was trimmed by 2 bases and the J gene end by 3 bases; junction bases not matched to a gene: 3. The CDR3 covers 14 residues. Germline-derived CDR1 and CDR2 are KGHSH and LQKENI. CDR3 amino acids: CASSPSGTDYGYTF. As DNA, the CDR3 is TGTGCCAGCTCACCATCCGGGACAGACTATGGCTACACCTTC.

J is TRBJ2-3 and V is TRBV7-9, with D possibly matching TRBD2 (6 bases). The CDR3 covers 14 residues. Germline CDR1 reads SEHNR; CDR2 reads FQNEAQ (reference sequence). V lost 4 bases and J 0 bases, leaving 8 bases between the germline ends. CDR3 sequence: CASSSDYSTDTQYF. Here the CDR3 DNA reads TGTGCCAGCAGCTCGGACTATAGCACAGATACGCAGTATTTT.

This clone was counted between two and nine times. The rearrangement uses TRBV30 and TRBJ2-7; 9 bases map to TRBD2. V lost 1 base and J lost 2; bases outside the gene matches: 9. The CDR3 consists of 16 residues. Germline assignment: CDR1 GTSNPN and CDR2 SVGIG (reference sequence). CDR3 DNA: TGTGCCTGGAGTGGGGGTAGCGGGAGAATAACCTACGAGCAGTACTTC. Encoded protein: CAWSGGSGRITYEQYF.

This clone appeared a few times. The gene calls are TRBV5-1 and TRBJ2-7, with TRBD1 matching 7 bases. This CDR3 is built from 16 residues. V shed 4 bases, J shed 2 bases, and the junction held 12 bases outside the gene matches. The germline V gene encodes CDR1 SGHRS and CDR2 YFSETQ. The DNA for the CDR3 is TGCGCCAGCAGCCGGACCACAGGGGCACGCACCTACGAGCAGTACTTC. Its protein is CASSRTTGARTYEQYF.

The CDR3 loop reads CASSDSLVLAGDRDTQYF. The CDR3 DNA reads as TGTGCCAGCAGTGACTCATTGGTACTAGCGGGAGATAGGGATACGCAGTATTTT. This sequence joins TRBV6-4 and TRBJ2-3; TRBD2 matches at 11 bases. V trimming: 0 bases; J trimming: 6 bases; junction bases outside the gene matches: 11. This CDR3 is 18 amino acids long. From germline, CDR1 is MRHNA and CDR2 SNTAGT.

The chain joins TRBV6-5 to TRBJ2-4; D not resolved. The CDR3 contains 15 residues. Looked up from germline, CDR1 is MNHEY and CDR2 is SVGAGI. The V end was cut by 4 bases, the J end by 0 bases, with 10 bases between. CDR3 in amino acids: CASSSHYLAKNIQYF. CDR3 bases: TGTGCCAGCAGTTCACATTATCTAGCCAAAAACATTCAGTACTTC.

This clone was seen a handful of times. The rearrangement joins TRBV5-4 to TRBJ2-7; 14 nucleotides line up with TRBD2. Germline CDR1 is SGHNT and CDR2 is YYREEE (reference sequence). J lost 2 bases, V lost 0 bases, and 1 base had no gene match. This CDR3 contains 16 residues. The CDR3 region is CASSLGGLAGAYEQYF. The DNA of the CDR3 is TGTGCCAGCAGCTTGGGGGGACTAGCGGGAGCCTACGAGCAGTACTTC.

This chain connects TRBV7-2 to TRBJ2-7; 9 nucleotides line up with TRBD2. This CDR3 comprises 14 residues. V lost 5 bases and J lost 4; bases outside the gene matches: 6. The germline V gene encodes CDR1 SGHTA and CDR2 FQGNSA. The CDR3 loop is CASSPRTSAYEQYF. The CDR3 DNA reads TGTGCCAGCAGCCCCCGGACTAGCGCGTACGAGCAGTACTTC. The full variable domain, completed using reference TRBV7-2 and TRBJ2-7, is GAGVSQSPSNKVTEKGKDVELRCDPISGHTALYWYRQSLGQGLEFLIYFQGNSAPDKSGLPSDRFSAERTGGSVSTLTIQRTQQEDSAVYLCASSPRTSAYEQYFGPGTRLTVT.

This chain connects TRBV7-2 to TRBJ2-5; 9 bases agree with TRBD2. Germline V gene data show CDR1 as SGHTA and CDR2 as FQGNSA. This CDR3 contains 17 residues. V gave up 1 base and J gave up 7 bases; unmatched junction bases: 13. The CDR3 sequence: CASSLGSSGTLRGTQYF. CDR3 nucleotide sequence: TGTGCCAGCAGCTTAGGATCTAGCGGGACCCTCCGGGGGACCCAGTACTTC.

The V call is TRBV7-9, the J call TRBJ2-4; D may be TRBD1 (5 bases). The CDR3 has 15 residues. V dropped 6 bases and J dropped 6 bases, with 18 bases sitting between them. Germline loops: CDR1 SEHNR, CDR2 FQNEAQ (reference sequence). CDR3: CASSPRAMTANIQYF. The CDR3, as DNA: TGTGCCAGCAGTCCCCGGGCCATGACAGCAAACATTCAGTACTTC.

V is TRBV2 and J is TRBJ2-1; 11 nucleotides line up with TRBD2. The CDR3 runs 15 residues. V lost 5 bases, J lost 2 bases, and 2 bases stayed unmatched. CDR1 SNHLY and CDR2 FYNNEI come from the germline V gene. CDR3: CASSKLAGAYNEQFF. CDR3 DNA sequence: TGTGCCAGCAGTAAACTAGCGGGGGCCTACAATGAGCAGTTCTTC.

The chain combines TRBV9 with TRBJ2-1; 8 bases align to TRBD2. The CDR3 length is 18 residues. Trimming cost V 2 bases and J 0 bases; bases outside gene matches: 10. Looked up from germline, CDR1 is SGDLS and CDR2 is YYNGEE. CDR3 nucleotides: TGTGCCAGCAGCGTCAGTGCGGGGGGCTCCTTCTCCTACAATGAGCAGTTCTTC. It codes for CASSVSAGGSFSYNEQFF.

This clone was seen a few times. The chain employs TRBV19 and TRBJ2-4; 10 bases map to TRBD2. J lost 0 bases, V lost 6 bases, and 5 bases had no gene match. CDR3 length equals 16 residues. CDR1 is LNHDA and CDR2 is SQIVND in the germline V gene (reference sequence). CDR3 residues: CASSLRLAGAKNIQYF. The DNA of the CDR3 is TGTGCCAGTAGCCTCAGACTAGCGGGAGCCAAAAACATTCAGTACTTC.

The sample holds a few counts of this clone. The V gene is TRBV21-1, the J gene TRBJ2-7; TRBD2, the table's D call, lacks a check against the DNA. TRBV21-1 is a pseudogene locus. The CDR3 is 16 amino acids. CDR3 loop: CASSKDTSGRHDEQYF. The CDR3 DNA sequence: TGTGCCAGCAGCAAAGATACTAGCGGGAGGCACGACGAGCAGTACTTC.

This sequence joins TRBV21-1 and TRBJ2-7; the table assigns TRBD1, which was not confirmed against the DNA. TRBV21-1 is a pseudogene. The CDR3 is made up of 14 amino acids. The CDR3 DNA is TGTGCCAGCAGCCGCACAAAGGGAAGGGGCGAGCAGTACTTC. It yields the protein CASSRTKGRGEQYF.

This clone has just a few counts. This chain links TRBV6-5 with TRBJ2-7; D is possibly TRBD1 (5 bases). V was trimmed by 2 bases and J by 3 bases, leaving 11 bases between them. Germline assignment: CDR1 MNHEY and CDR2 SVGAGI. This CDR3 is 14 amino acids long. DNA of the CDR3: TGTGCCAGCAGTTACCGAGACCAGGGCTACGAGCAGTACTTC. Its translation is CASSYRDQGYEQYF.

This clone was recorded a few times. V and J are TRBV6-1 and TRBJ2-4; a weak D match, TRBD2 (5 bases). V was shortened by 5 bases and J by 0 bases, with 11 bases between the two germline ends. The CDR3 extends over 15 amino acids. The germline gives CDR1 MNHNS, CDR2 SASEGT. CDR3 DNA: TGTGCCAGCAGTCCCAGCGGCCTAGCCAAAAACATTCAGTACTTC. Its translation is CASSPSGLAKNIQYF.

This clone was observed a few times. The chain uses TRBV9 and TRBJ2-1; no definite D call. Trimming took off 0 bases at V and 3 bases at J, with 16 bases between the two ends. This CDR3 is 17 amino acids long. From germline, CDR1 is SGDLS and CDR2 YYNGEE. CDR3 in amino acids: CASSVAEMGSSYNEQFF. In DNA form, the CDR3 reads TGTGCCAGCAGCGTAGCAGAAATGGGCTCAAGCTACAATGAGCAGTTCTTC. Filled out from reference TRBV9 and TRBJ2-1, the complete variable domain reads DSGVTQTPKHLITATGQRVTLRCSPRSGDLSVYWYQQSLDQGLQFLIQYYNGEERAKGNILERFSAQQFPDLHSELNLSSLELGDSALYFCASSVAEMGSSYNEQFFGPGTRLTVL.

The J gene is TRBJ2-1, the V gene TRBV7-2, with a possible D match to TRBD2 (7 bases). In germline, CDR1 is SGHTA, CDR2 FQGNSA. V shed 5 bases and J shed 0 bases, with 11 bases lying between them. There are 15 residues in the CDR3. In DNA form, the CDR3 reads TGTGCCAGCAGCCTGAGGGGGGGCTCCTACAATGAGCAGTTCTTC. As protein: CASSLRGGSYNEQFF.